A selection of T cell receptor beta chains follows, all from one sample in a study of blood T cell repertoires in COVID-19. Generated by immunoSEQ multiplex PCR, the TCRdb table keeps only in-frame clones and is missing some. The sample has about 72,000 clones, 70% to 90% seen once. The source material was peripheral blood. The source is a man in his 70s with active or convalescent COVID-19. The CDR3 runs from the conserved cysteine through the conserved F or W. A D gene is named only where the DNA matches it firmly. Only part of the rows carry a size: once, few, many, or a class if the clone is expanded.

CDR3 protein,CDR3 DNA,CDR3 length,V gene,D gene,clone size,J gene
CASSSQTGSHEQYF,TGTGCCAGCAGCTCCCAGACAGGGTCCCACGAGCAGTACTTC,14,TRBV7-2,TRBD1,.,TRBJ2-7
CASSTFVRGPGTEAFF,TGTGCCAGCAGCACCTTCGTAAGGGGGCCGGGCACTGAAGCTTTCTTT,16,TRBV5-5,TRBD1,.,TRBJ1-1
CASSLGETGYEQYF,TGTGCCAGCAGCTTAGGAGAGACAGGGTACGAGCAGTACTTC,14,TRBV7-8,TRBD1,once,TRBJ2-7
CATSDPSNGLRDTQYF,TGTGCCACCAGTGATCCATCAAACGGCTTGCGGGATACCCAGTACTTC,16,TRBV24-1,.,few,TRBJ2-5
CASRREYEQYF,TGTGCCAGCAGGAGGGAATACGAGCAGTACTTC,11,TRBV6-5,.,few,TRBJ2-7
CASSLDGTEDEQYF,TGTGCCAGCAGCTTAGACGGGACAGAGGACGAGCAGTACTTC,14,TRBV7-9,TRBD1,.,TRBJ2-7
CASSSQGYNEQFF,TGTGCCAGCAGTTCACAGGGCTACAATGAGCAGTTCTTC,13,TRBV2,.,.,TRBJ2-1
CASSLVLPGASGSIGELFF,TGTGCCAGCAGCTTAGTGCTTCCGGGGGCTAGCGGGAGTATCGGGGAGCTGTTTTTT,19,TRBV7-6,TRBD2,.,TRBJ2-2
CASTSLAGGPYEQYF,TGCGCCAGCACTTCCTTAGCGGGAGGGCCCTACGAGCAGTACTTC,15,TRBV23-1,TRBD2,.,TRBJ2-7
CASRPGLTRETQYF,TGTGCCAGCAGGCCGGGACTGACTCGGGAGACCCAGTACTTC,14,TRBV6-5,.,.,TRBJ2-5
CASGTGAVYNQPQHF,TGTGCCAGCGGTACTGGGGCAGTATACAATCAGCCCCAGCATTTT,15,TRBV28,.,once,TRBJ1-5
CASSFSSNYGYTF,TGTGCCAGCAGCTTTAGTTCGAACTATGGCTACACCTTC,13,TRBV5-4,.,.,TRBJ1-2
CASSSGSDTQYF,TGTGCCAGTAGTTCGGGGTCAGATACGCAGTATTTT,12,TRBV19,.,.,TRBJ2-3
CASSIRGGGRDADTQYF,TGTGCCAGCAGCATACGTGGGGGGGGCCGCGACGCGGATACGCAGTATTTT,17,TRBV21-1,.,once,TRBJ2-3
CASGQNNYGYTF,TGTGCCAGCGGGCAAAACAACTATGGCTACACCTTC,12,TRBV14,.,few,TRBJ1-2
CSVEDEGTSGSIYEQFF,TGCAGCGTTGAAGATGAGGGAACTAGCGGGAGTATCTATGAGCAGTTCTTC,17,TRBV29-1,TRBD2,.,TRBJ2-1
CASSLRGLAGREQFF,TGTGCCAGCAGTTTAAGAGGCCTAGCGGGACGGGAGCAGTTCTTC,15,TRBV28,TRBD2,.,TRBJ2-1
CASSESRDGYTF,TGCGCCAGCAGTGAGTCGAGGGATGGCTACACCTTC,12,TRBV10-2,.,.,TRBJ1-2
CASSPNAANTEAFF,TGTGCCAGCTCACCAAACGCGGCGAACACTGAAGCTTTCTTT,14,TRBV18,.,.,TRBJ1-1
CSARDHYEQYF,TGCAGTGCTAGAGACCACTACGAGCAGTACTTC,11,TRBV20-1,.,few,TRBJ2-7
CASSPGGYNEQFF,TGTGCCAGCAGCCCCGGGGGGTACAATGAGCAGTTCTTC,13,TRBV7-3,TRBD2,.,TRBJ2-1
CASSRGGQAVRGGYTF,TGTGCCAGCAGCCGCGGGGGACAGGCGGTTAGAGGTGGCTACACCTTC,16,TRBV5-4,TRBD1,.,TRBJ1-2
CASSRGQAQETQYF,TGTGCCAGCAGCCGAGGACAGGCTCAAGAGACCCAGTACTTC,14,TRBV5-8,TRBD1,.,TRBJ2-5
CASSDSSGSTDTQYF,TGTGCCAGCAGCGATTCTAGCGGTAGCACAGATACGCAGTATTTT,15,TRBV5-4,TRBD2,.,TRBJ2-3
CASSLTGNRGYTF,TGTGCCAGCAGCTTGACCGGGAATCGGGGCTACACCTTC,13,TRBV5-8,.,.,TRBJ1-2
CASSLSLSYNSPLHF,TGTGCCAGCAGTTTGTCCCTCTCCTATAATTCACCCCTCCACTTT,15,TRBV28,.,.,TRBJ1-6
CAISEGGQSSGANVLTF,TGTGCCATCAGTGAGGGGGGACAGTCCTCTGGGGCCAACGTCCTGACTTTC,17,TRBV10-3,TRBD1,.,TRBJ2-6
CASRGPSAYEQYF,TGCGCCAGCAGGGGGCCGTCCGCCTACGAGCAGTACTTC,13,TRBV5-1,.,.,TRBJ2-7